The TCR beta chain under discussion was sequenced for a study of neurological immune-mediated disorders. This clonotype showed up just a few times. Time point here: longitudinal time-point 1 (baseline). Unsorted libraries were generated from 2 million PBMCs. These cells had been stored in RNAlater at -80 C. TCRdb reprocessed the 5' RACE reads with MiXCR, giving one entry per CDR3 protein. Of 55,000 to 75,000 distinct CDR3 sequences in the sample, around 15% are singletons; the top ten hold 3.5% to 5.5%. The sequence derives from a female donor with HTLV-1-associated myelopathy (HAM/TSP). The sample taken for sequencing was PBMCs.

For the CDR3, the DNA is TGCAGTGCGATGACAGGGACTACCTACGAGCAGTACTTC. It encodes CSAMTGTTYEQYF. The chain uses TRBV20-1 and TRBJ2-7; the D call may be TRBD1 or TRBD2 (7 bases each). Germline-derived CDR1 and CDR2 are DFQATT and SNEGSKA (reference sequence). The CDR3 is made up of 13 amino acids. Trimming took off 6 bases at V and 2 bases at J, with 14 bases between the two ends.